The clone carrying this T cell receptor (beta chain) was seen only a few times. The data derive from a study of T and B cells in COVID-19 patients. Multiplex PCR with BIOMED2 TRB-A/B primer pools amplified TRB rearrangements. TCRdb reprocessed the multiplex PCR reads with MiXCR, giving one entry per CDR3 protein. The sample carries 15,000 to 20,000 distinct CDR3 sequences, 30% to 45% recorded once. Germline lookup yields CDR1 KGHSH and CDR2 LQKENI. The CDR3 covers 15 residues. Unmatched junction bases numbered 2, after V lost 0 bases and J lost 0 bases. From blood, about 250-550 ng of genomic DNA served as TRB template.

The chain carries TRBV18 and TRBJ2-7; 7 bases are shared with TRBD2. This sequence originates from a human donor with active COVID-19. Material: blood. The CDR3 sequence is CASSPPTSSSYEQYF. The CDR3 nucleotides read TGTGCCAGCTCACCACCGACTAGCAGCTCCTACGAGCAGTACTTC.